This record looks at one TCR beta chain sequence and its context. The data were obtained in a study of CD8 T cells in Susac syndrome. With random hexamers, roughly 0.45 to 1 ug RNA was reverse transcribed. MiXCR, applied by TCRdb to the immunoSEQ multiplex PCR reads, yields one record per CDR3 protein. The sample contains some 240,000 distinct CDR3 sequences, 95% to 97% of which appear only once. The CDR3 runs 14 residues. Germline CDR1 reads SGHRS; CDR2 reads YFSETQ. Trimming removed 0 bases at V and 6 bases at J, with 13 bases between. The receptor was derived from a human donor with Susac syndrome. The gene calls are TRBV5-1 and TRBJ2-7; D not resolved. The sample consisted of CD4+ T cells from PBMCs. The DNA of the CDR3 is TGCGCCAGCAGCTTGGCCTACAGCGCTAGCGAGCAGTACTTC. The encoded protein is CASSLAYSASEQYF.